These T cell receptor beta chains were read from a single sample in a study of shared clonotypes between healthy human individuals. Sequencing used immunoSEQ multiplex PCR; TCRdb keeps in-frame clones, though not all of them. Among some 1 million clones listed, 60% to 80% were seen once. The sample was memory CD4+ T cells sorted from blood. Receptors originate from a young man in good health. The CDR3 runs from the conserved cysteine through the conserved F or W. A D gene is named only where the DNA matches it firmly. Some rows have no size entry. The others give once, few or many, or a class for an expanded clone.

few	TRBV7-2	TRBD1	TRBJ2-6	TGTGCCAGCAGCTTAAGACAGGGGACTGGGGCCAACGTCCTGACTTTC	CASSLRQGTGANVLTF
NA	TRBV28	NA	TRBJ2-7	TGTGCCAGCAGTCGGACAGTCCTAACCTACGAGCAGTACTTC	CASSRTVLTYEQYF
few	TRBV7-2	NA	TRBJ2-5	TGTGCCAGCAGCTCCAGCATTTACCAAGAGACCCAGTACTTC	CASSSSIYQETQYF
NA	TRBV7-9	NA	TRBJ1-3	TGTGCCAGCAGCTTAGGTAGAGGCACTGGAGTCTCCATATATTTT	CASSLGRGTGVSIYF
once	TRBV10-3	NA	TRBJ2-7	TGTGCCATCAGTGAGTCGCCGGGTTCCTACGAGCAGTACTTC	CAISESPGSYEQYF
NA	TRBV5-6	NA	TRBJ2-7	TGTGCCAGCAGCTTGGCGCCGGGCTCCTACGAGCAGTACTTC	CASSLAPGSYEQYF
NA	TRBV6-6	NA	TRBJ1-3	TGTGCCAGCAGTTACTACGGGGATCTCGGAGGAAACACCATATATTTT	CASSYYGDLGGNTIYF
NA	TRBV7-9	TRBD2	TRBJ2-5	TGTGCCAGCAGCCATCGGACTAGCGGGGCGCAAGAGACCCAGTACTTC	CASSHRTSGAQETQYF
NA	TRBV10-3	TRBD2	TRBJ2-7	TGTGCCATCAGTGAGTGGGGGGGTACCTACGAGCAGTACTTC	CAISEWGGTYEQYF
NA	TRBV6-1	TRBD2	TRBJ2-2	TGTGCCAGCAGTTCCTGGACTAGCGGGGCCGGGGAGCTGTTTTTT	CASSSWTSGAGELFF
NA	TRBV11-2	NA	TRBJ1-4	TGTGCCAGCAGCCATCTTGCAACTAATGAAAAACTGTTTTTT	CASSHLATNEKLFF
NA	TRBV4-1	TRBD1	TRBJ1-2	TGCGCCAGCAGCCAAGGAACCGAACAGGGGAACTATGGCTACACCTTC	CASSQGTEQGNYGYTF
NA	TRBV6-5	NA	TRBJ2-7	TGTGCCAGCAGTTACACGGGGGAAAGATCCTACGAGCAGTACTTC	CASSYTGERSYEQYF
NA	TRBV4-1	NA	TRBJ1-5	TGCGCCAGCAGCCAAGACGGCCGGCTCAATCAGCCCCAGCATTTT	CASSQDGRLNQPQHF
few	TRBV27	TRBD2	TRBJ2-1	TGTGCCAGCACCCGCGGGGGGAGCTCCTACAATGAGCAGTTCTTC	CASTRGGSSYNEQFF
NA	TRBV4-3	TRBD2	TRBJ2-3	TGCGCCAGCAGCGGCGGGAGCCGGGCTAGCACAGATACGCAGTATTTT	CASSGGSRASTDTQYF
NA	TRBV18	NA	TRBJ2-6	TGTGCCAGCTCACGTCAGAGAGAAGGCTCTGGGGCCAACGTCCTGACTTTC	CASSRQREGSGANVLTF
NA	TRBV5-1	TRBD1	TRBJ2-3	TGCGCCAGCAGCCTGGGACAGCGAGGGACAGATACGCAGTATTTT	CASSLGQRGTDTQYF
NA	TRBV18	TRBD1	TRBJ1-4	TGTGCCAGCTCACCCTTTGGTACAGGGGAAGGAGAAAAACTGTTTTTT	CASSPFGTGEGEKLFF
NA	TRBV7-8	NA	TRBJ1-1	TGTGCCAGCAGCCCCTTACAGGGATTTCGAACTGAAGCTTTCTTT	CASSPLQGFRTEAFF
NA	TRBV10-3	NA	TRBJ1-1	TGTGCCATCAGTGATAGTACGGGAGCTTTCTTT	CAISDSTGAFF
NA	TRBV2	NA	TRBJ2-3	TGTGCCAGCACCGTGGATACTGGGCCTAGCACAGATACGCAGTATTTT	CASTVDTGPSTDTQYF
NA	TRBV6-1	NA	TRBJ1-2	TGTGCCGGGTCCGTACAGGGAGGGGCTAACTATGGCTACACCTTC	CAGSVQGGANYGYTF
NA	TRBV11-2	TRBD1	TRBJ1-1	TGTGCCAGCATCAATACAGGGGGAACTGAAGCTTTCTTT	CASINTGGTEAFF
NA	TRBV28	NA	TRBJ2-7	TGTGCCAGCGGGTACGAGCAGTACTTC	CASGYEQYF
once	TRBV28	TRBD1	TRBJ2-7	TGTGCCAGCAGCACCGGGACAGAAAATCCCTACGAGCAGTACTTC	CASSTGTENPYEQYF
NA	TRBV7-9	TRBD1	TRBJ2-7	TGTGCCAGCAGCTTAACAGGGGGCATCGACGAGCAGTACTTC	CASSLTGGIDEQYF
NA	TRBV23-1	NA	TRBJ1-4	TGCGCCAGCAGTCAATCTTTCTTCGACAGGAAAAATGAAAAACTGTTTTTT	CASSQSFFDRKNEKLFF